Listed here are 31 T cell receptor beta chains from one sample, sequenced in a study of blood T cells in healthy people across ages. A second PCR, run for roughly 7 to 12 cycles, used a sample-barcoded 5' primer plus a J-beta primer mix. MiXCR was run by TCRdb on the 5' RACE reads, yielding one entry per CDR3 protein. The sample has roughly 1.6 million distinct CDR3 sequences, about 31% seen once. The sample comprised blood. All receptors come from a woman aged 25 to 39 in good health.

The chain has TRBV7-9 and TRBJ1-4; D is possibly TRBD1 (5 bases). V was pared by 2 bases and J by 0 bases, with 10 bases between. Germline values: CDR1 SEHNR, CDR2 FQNEAQ (reference sequence). The CDR3 is 16 amino acids. The CDR3 sequence is CASSLMGGTTNEKLFF. As DNA, the CDR3 is TGTGCCAGCAGCTTAATGGGGGGTACAACTAATGAAAAACTGTTTTTT.

This chain links TRBV7-2 with TRBJ2-7; 8 bases line up with TRBD1. Germline-derived CDR1 and CDR2 are SGHTA and FQGNSA. V was clipped by 7 bases and J by 2 bases; unmatched bases: 7. The CDR3 covers 14 residues. CDR3 loop: CASTQQGDTYEQYF. The CDR3 DNA reads TGTGCCAGCACCCAACAGGGGGACACCTACGAGCAGTACTTC.

Many counts were recorded for this clonotype. This rearrangement joins TRBV27 to TRBJ2-1; 11 nucleotides match TRBD2. The ends lost 5 bases at V and 5 bases at J; junction bases unmatched: 5. The CDR3 runs to 15 residues. Germline lookup yields CDR1 MNHEY and CDR2 SMNVEV (reference sequence). The CDR3, as DNA: TGTGCCAGCAGTCTACTACTAGCGGGGGACAATGAGCAGTTCTTC. As protein: CASSLLLAGDNEQFF.

The chain is built from TRBV27 and TRBJ1-6; weak D call: TRBD1 (5 bases). Trimming removed 6 bases at V and 9 bases at J, with 18 bases between. In germline, CDR1 is MNHEY, CDR2 SMNVEV (reference sequence). This CDR3 is built from 15 residues. Here the CDR3 DNA reads TGTGCCAGCAGACCTCTATCGGGGGATAGTTCACCCCTCCACTTT. This codes for CASRPLSGDSSPLHF.

This chain uses TRBV28 with TRBJ1-2, with D uncertain. V lost 4 bases and J 8 bases, leaving 11 bases between the germline ends. This CDR3 is 12 amino acids long. Germline V CDR1 and CDR2: MDHEN, SYDVKM. CDR3 DNA sequence: TGTGCCAGCAGTTCAAGTATTTGGGGCTACACCTTC. The encoded protein is CASSSSIWGYTF.

For this clonotype: One junction end does not reproduce the germline sequence, and a read error may be involved. The CDR3 spells CANSDRGLPNYGYTF. The CDR3 DNA follows: TGTGCCAACAGTGACAGGGGGCTTCCCAACTATGGCTACACCTTC. The rearrangement uses TRBV6-1 and TRBJ1-2; TRBD1 aligns across 10 bases. Germline loops: CDR1 MNHNS, CDR2 SASEGT. This CDR3 comprises 15 residues.

There are a few counts of this clonotype. The chain combines TRBV29-1 with TRBJ2-7; D gene unclear. Germline V gene data show CDR1 as SQVTM and CDR2 as ANQGSEA. The CDR3 sequence is 13 residues long. Between the trimmed V and J ends, which lost 5 bases and 2 bases, there was a span of 13 bases. The CDR3 sequence is CSVIPTETYEQYF. CDR3 sequence (DNA): TGCAGCGTTATTCCAACAGAGACCTACGAGCAGTACTTC.

The sample holds many counts of this clonotype. This rearrangement joins TRBV7-9 to TRBJ2-7; TRBD1 aligns across 7 bases. Per germline, CDR1 SEHNR and CDR2 FQNEAQ (reference sequence). The CDR3 spans 14 residues. After removal of 5 bases from V and 3 bases from J, the junction contained 7 bases not matched to a gene. For the CDR3, the DNA is TGTGCCAGCAGCCCCCGGGACAGTCACTACGAGCAGTACTTC. Its translation is CASSPRDSHYEQYF.

On this clonotype itself: It may be a read error: a sequence one base away is much more abundant. The V call is TRBV5-5, the J call TRBJ2-5; 7 nucleotides line up with TRBD1. CDR3 length: 14 amino acids. Germline CDR1 and CDR2: SGHKS and YYEKEE (reference sequence). The CDR3 spells CASSFRDSQETRYF. DNA of the CDR3: TGTGCCAGCAGCTTCCGGGACAGCCAAGAGACCCGGTACTTC.

This clonotype was seen repeatedly, ten times or more. The CDR3 is CSATAPEQFF. The CDR3 DNA is TGCAGTGCTACCGCCCCTGAGCAGTTCTTC. The rearrangement uses TRBV20-1 and TRBJ2-1; no definite D call. The CDR3 consists of 10 residues. The V end lost 4 bases, the J end lost 9 bases, and 7 bases lay between the germline ends. Germline V gene data show CDR1 as DFQATT and CDR2 as SNEGSKA (reference sequence).

Worth noting for this clonotype: A read error is possible here, since a much larger clone lies one base away. The genes are TRBV11-2 and TRBJ1-5, with D hard to call. The CDR3 is made up of 13 amino acids. Germline V gene lookup returns CDR1 SGHAT and CDR2 FQNNGV. Trimming shortened V by 0 bases and J by 9 bases, and 9 bases separated the two germline ends. The CDR3 loop reads CASSLDDSGPQHF. CDR3 bases: TGTGCCAGCAGCTTAGACGATAGTGGGCCCCAGCATTTT.

V is TRBV29-1 and J is TRBJ1-5; TRBD1 is a possible D gene (5 bases). With 7 bases removed from V and 0 bases from J, the gap between germline ends came to 10 bases. From germline, CDR1 is SQVTM and CDR2 ANQGSEA. The CDR3 length is 13 residues. The CDR3 loop is CSAADTSNQPQHF. The CDR3 nucleotides read TGCAGCGCCGCGGACACTAGCAATCAGCCCCAGCATTTT. The whole variable domain, remainder taken from reference TRBV29-1 and TRBJ1-5, is SAVISQKPSRDICQRGTSLTIQCQVDSQVTMMFWYRQQPGQSLTLIATANQGSEATYESGFVIDKFPISRPNLTFSTLTVSNMSPEDSSIYLCSAADTSNQPQHFGDGTRLSIL.

V and J are TRBV6-1 and TRBJ2-6, with unresolved D. The CDR3 is 14 residues long. Germline V CDR1 and CDR2: MNHNS, SASEGT. V was clipped by 7 bases and J by 5 bases, with 12 bases between them. The CDR3 spells CASNPQLWANVLTF. The CDR3 DNA sequence: TGTGCCAGCAACCCCCAACTGTGGGCCAACGTCCTGACTTTC.

This clonotype was counted many times. The chain recombines TRBV29-1 with TRBJ2-1; D is possibly TRBD2 (5 bases). The V end lost 7 bases, the J end lost 9 bases, and 16 bases lay between the germline ends. Germline CDR1 and CDR2: SQVTM and ANQGSEA. The CDR3 extends over 12 amino acids. CDR3 in amino acids: CSGIGPAGEQFF. The CDR3 region has the DNA TGCAGCGGAATCGGTCCTGCGGGTGAGCAGTTCTTC.

With respect to this clonotype: A much larger clone differs by one base, so this may be a read error. The V and J genes are TRBV28 and TRBJ1-6, with D unclear. In germline, CDR1 is MDHEN, CDR2 SYDVKM. This CDR3 is built from 13 residues. The CDR3 sequence is CTSSSAANSPLHF. CDR3 bases: TGTACCAGCAGTTCTGCAGCCAATTCACCCCTCCACTTT.

This chain links TRBV27 with TRBJ2-7; D perhaps matches TRBD2 (7 bases). This CDR3 is built from 14 residues. Trimming shortened V by 6 bases and J by 6 bases, and 18 bases separated the two germline ends. Germline V CDR1 and CDR2: MNHEY, SMNVEV (reference sequence). The CDR3 is CASRPGEGVGEQYF. Written as DNA, the CDR3 is TGTGCCAGCAGGCCGGGGGAGGGGGTCGGCGAGCAGTACTTC.

This clonotype was recorded once. The genes are TRBV18 and TRBJ2-5; D is unresolved. In germline, CDR1 is KGHSH, CDR2 LQKENI. The V gene lost 6 bases and the J gene lost 5 bases, with 13 bases spanning the gap. The CDR3 totals 13 residues. The CDR3 DNA reads TGTGCCAGCTCGTCCGTCCCGGTGGAGACCCAGTACTTC. This encodes CASSSVPVETQYF.

This clonotype was seen a handful of times. The rearrangement joins TRBV20-1 to TRBJ2-3; 12 bases are a match to TRBD2. CDR3 length: 16 amino acids. Germline V gene lookup returns CDR1 DFQATT and CDR2 SNEGSKA (reference sequence). Germline trimming cut 3 bases from V and 6 bases from J; bases unmatched to any gene: 10. The CDR3 region has the DNA TGCAGTGCTAGGGGATTACTAGCGGGAGGTGGTGATACGCAGTATTTT. This gives the protein CSARGLLAGGGDTQYF.

V is TRBV19 and J is TRBJ2-1; D is perhaps TRBD1 (5 bases). Trimming shortened V by 3 bases and J by 8 bases, and 8 bases separated the two germline ends. The CDR3 is made up of 12 amino acids. Germline V gene data show CDR1 as LNHDA and CDR2 as SQIVND (reference sequence). The CDR3: CASSIVGDEQFF. The CDR3 DNA is TGTGCCAGTAGTATCGTAGGGGATGAGCAGTTCTTC.

This clonotype was picked up a small number of times. The chain joins TRBV27 to TRBJ2-1; D is undetermined. Trimming pared 5 bases from V and 6 bases from J, leaving 23 bases between. In germline, CDR1 is MNHEY, CDR2 SMNVEV (reference sequence). CDR3 length equals 17 residues. The CDR3: CASSARPWASLANEQFF. CDR3 sequence (DNA): TGTGCCAGCAGTGCCCGACCGTGGGCTTCCCTCGCCAATGAGCAGTTCTTC.

The rearrangement uses TRBV7-9 and TRBJ1-5; D might be TRBD1 or TRBD2, each matching 5 bases. The better agreement between TRBJ2-3 and the DNA end casts doubt on the J call. The CDR3 sequence is 13 residues long. Germline CDR1 and CDR2: SEHNR and FQNEAQ (reference sequence). CDR3: CASSLQGDQPQYF. In DNA, the CDR3 is TGTGCCAGCAGCTTACAGGGAGATCAGCCCCAGTATTTT.

This clonotype was seen only a few times. The CDR3 loop is CASSLAERKGYYGYTF. Here the CDR3 DNA reads TGTGCCAGCAGCTTAGCGGAGAGGAAAGGTTACTATGGCTACACCTTC. The chain links TRBV7-9 to TRBJ1-2; D uncertain. Germline-derived CDR1 and CDR2 are SEHNR and FQNEAQ (reference sequence). The CDR3 runs to 16 residues. Trimming shortened V by 0 bases and J by 3 bases, and 14 bases separated the two germline ends. Drawing the rest from reference TRBV7-9 and TRBJ1-2, the complete variable domain is DTGVSQNPRHKITKRGQNVTFRCDPISEHNRLYWYRQTLGQGPEFLTYFQNEAQLEKSRLLSDRFSAERPKGSFSTLEIQRTEQGDSAMYLCASSLAERKGYYGYTFGSGTRLTVV.

The chain uses TRBV20-1 and TRBJ2-3, with TRBD1 matching 8 bases. J lost 4 bases, V lost 0 bases, and 6 bases had no gene match. Looked up from germline, CDR1 is DFQATT and CDR2 is SNEGSKA (reference sequence). The CDR3 has 15 amino acids. CDR3 in DNA: TGCAGTGCTAGAGACGGTCAGGGGGCCGCAGATACGCAGTATTTT. It yields the protein CSARDGQGAADTQYF.

In this sample, this clonotype turned up many times. The chain has TRBV7-6 and TRBJ2-7; 13 positions agree with TRBD2. With 5 bases clipped from V and 2 bases from J, the junction kept 12 bases outside the gene matches. This CDR3 has 18 residues. Germline CDR1 SGHVS, CDR2 FNYEAQ. This CDR3 is CASSPAATSGRPPYEQYF. In DNA form, the CDR3 reads TGTGCCAGCAGCCCGGCCGCGACTAGCGGGAGGCCTCCCTACGAGCAGTACTTC.

This chain connects TRBV6-6 to TRBJ2-5; possibly TRBD2 for D (5 bases). CDR3 length: 13 residues. Germline CDR1 and CDR2: MNHNY and SVGAGI (reference sequence). The V end was cut by 7 bases, the J end by 2 bases, with 11 bases between. The CDR3, as DNA: TGTGCCAGCACCCTAGCAGCTCAAGAGACCCAGTACTTC. As protein: CASTLAAQETQYF.

This clonotype has at least ten counts. This chain joins TRBV7-2 and TRBJ2-7; D gene uncertain. With 5 bases removed from V and 12 bases from J, the gap between germline ends came to 23 bases. The CDR3 covers 14 residues. The germline V gene encodes CDR1 SGHTA and CDR2 FQGNSA. Written as DNA, the CDR3 is TGTGCCAGCAGCCCCGTAACCTTGGTAGAGGTTCGGTACTTC. Translated: CASSPVTLVEVRYF.

J is TRBJ1-5 and V is TRBV6-2 or TRBV6-3; no reliable D call. The CDR3 is 18 residues long. Trimming took off 6 bases at V and 1 base at J, with 22 bases between the two ends. Germline CDR1 MNHEY, CDR2 SVGEGT. The CDR3 bases are TGTGCCAGCAGATCTTACGACGCCGCCGACATGAGCAATCAGCCCCAGCATTTT. Translating gives CASRSYDAADMSNQPQHF.

V and J are TRBV3-1 and TRBJ2-7; D is unresolved. Germline-derived CDR1 and CDR2 are LGHDT and YNNKEL (reference sequence). Trimming removed 4 bases from V and 2 bases from J, with 12 bases in between. The CDR3 runs 14 residues. CDR3 sequence: CASSPEGVPYEQYF. CDR3 in DNA: TGTGCCAGCAGCCCAGAAGGAGTCCCCTACGAGCAGTACTTC.

The CDR3 spells CASSQLRLSVYGYTF. CDR3 DNA sequence: TGCGCCAGCAGCCAATTGCGACTGAGCGTTTATGGCTACACCTTC. V gene TRBV4-1 combines with J gene TRBJ1-2; D gene uncertain. Germline CDR1 MGHRA, CDR2 YSYEKL. This CDR3 comprises 15 residues. Trimming cost V 2 bases and J 5 bases, with 15 bases left between them.

J is TRBJ2-6 and V is TRBV5-1; 11 nucleotides align to TRBD1. This CDR3 region has 17 residues. Trimming cost V 4 bases and J 0 bases; bases outside gene matches: 3. The germline CDR1 and CDR2 sequences are SGHRS and YFSETQ. The CDR3 DNA reads as TGCGCCAGCAGCAGGGGACAGGGGGGCTCTGGGGCCAACGTCCTGACTTTC. This translates into CASSRGQGGSGANVLTF.

The chain couples TRBV6-1 to TRBJ2-3; 15 nucleotides agree with TRBD2. Germline values: CDR1 MNHNS, CDR2 SASEGT. The trim removed 4 bases at V and 6 bases at J, leaving 5 bases unmatched. CDR3 length: 16 amino acids. The DNA for the CDR3 is TGTGCCAGCAGTGCCGGGACTAGCGGGGGGCGGGATACGCAGTATTTT. Translating gives CASSAGTSGGRDTQYF.